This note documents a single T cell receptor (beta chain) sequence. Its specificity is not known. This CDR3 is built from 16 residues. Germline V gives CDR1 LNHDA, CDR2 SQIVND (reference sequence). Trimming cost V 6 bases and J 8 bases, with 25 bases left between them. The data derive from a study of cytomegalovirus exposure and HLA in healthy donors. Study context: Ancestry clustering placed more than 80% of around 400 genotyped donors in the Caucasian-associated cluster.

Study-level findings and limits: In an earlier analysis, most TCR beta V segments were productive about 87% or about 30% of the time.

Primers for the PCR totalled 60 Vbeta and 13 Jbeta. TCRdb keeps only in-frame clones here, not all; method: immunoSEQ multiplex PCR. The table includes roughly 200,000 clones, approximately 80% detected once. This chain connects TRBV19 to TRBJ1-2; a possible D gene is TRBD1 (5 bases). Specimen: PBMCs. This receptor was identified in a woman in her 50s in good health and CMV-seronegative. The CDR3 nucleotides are TGTGCCAGTAGGGACCCGGACCTGGGGCTTTTCATCGGCTACACCTTC. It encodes CASRDPDLGLFIGYTF.